This T cell receptor beta chain originates from a study of Ad26.COV2.S vaccination and SARS-CoV-2 variants (dated by TCRdb to the early 2020s). About the study as a whole: Vaccine-arm donors came from COV1001, a multicentre, randomized, double-blind, placebo-controlled phase I-IIa trial of Ad26.COV2.S in healthy adults. Ad26.COV2.S was administered intramuscularly at 5 x 10^10 or 1 x 10^11 viral particles, either as a single shot or as two shots given 56 days apart. TCRbeta repertoire sequencing served as the tool for gauging how specific and how broad the SARS-CoV-2-reactive T cell receptors were following Ad26.COV2.S vaccination. The TCR-sequenced set comprised around 30 samples: around 20 Ad26.COV2.S vaccine recipients, 5 placebo recipients and 8 SARS-CoV-2 convalescent individuals. Trial participants were randomized into five groups of five: low-dose or high-dose Ad26.COV2.S given once or twice, or placebo on both occasions. Blinding of investigators to trial group allocation was maintained during experiments and outcome assessment. The study at large found these results: Comparing responses between vaccine doses or regimens was not something the study was powered to do. Comparable non-spike TCR breadth was observed between vaccine and placebo recipients, consistent with only spike being contained in the vaccine. After vaccination, substantial breadth of spike-specific CD8+ and CD4+ T cell responses was reported. According to the authors, total T cell responses may have been underestimated by the TCR breadth and depth analyses. Higher spike-specific TCR breadth was observed in Ad26.COV2.S recipients than in placebo recipients (P = 0.0014).

A note on this clone: Its specific antigen is unknown. Base qualities are missing; no much larger clone stands one base away.

The immunoSEQ Assay was used to sequence TCRbeta CDR3 regions. After extraction, genomic DNA underwent amplification by bias-controlled multiplex PCR, followed by high-throughput sequencing. The study's processing was this. To quantify the absolute abundance of every unique TCRbeta CDR3 region, sequences were collapsed and filtered. Usable DNA was measured by amplifying reference genes present in all nucleated cells, and TCRbeta template counts were normalized to that usable DNA to estimate T cell fraction. Repertoire TCRs were annotated as SARS-CoV-2-specific when V gene, CDR3 amino acid sequence and J gene were exactly matched to a known reactive TCR set. The reference SARS-CoV-2 TCR set was obtained from MIRA and was filtered for enrichment in COVID-19-positive ImmuneCODE repertoires, whereby public or cross-reactive TCRs were removed. Based on the MIRA antigens, annotated TCRs were further analysed at the level of specific ORF or position within ORF. Breadth was defined as annotated unique rearrangements over total unique productive rearrangements; depth was the summed frequency of those rearrangements. Group comparisons of TCR breadth used two-sided Wilcoxon rank-sum tests. As stored in TCRdb, this immuneACCESS dataset retains in-frame rearrangements with V and J assigned. A fraction of the clones does not appear; measured against another copy, unresolved V genes explain less than half of the discrepancy, and the remainder lacks a known reason. The V and J calls and clone size are taken from that table; D and trimming were inferred from the DNA. The sample has roughly 300,000 clones on record, about 87% of them singletons. The ten largest clonotypes hold 6.4% of the sample.

The treatment or condition tag for this specimen amounts to: roughly 20 received Ad26.COV2.S at low or high dose, single or two shots; a few received placebo; per-sample allocation not given. Repertoires of vaccine and placebo recipients were sequenced from samples collected on day 63 after the first injection. In Cohort 1b, about 27 adults aged 18-55 years were enrolled at a single site in Boston, USA, between 29 July and 7 August 2020. As a vaccine, Ad26.COV2.S was a replication-incompetent adenovirus type 26 vector that expressed a prefusion-stabilized SARS-CoV-2 spike protein derived from the original Wuhan strain. The specimen was peripheral blood, collected in a trial of Ad26.COV2.S vaccine versus placebo. The receptor was isolated from a person between 18 and 59 years old who received the Ad26.COV2.S COVID-19 vaccine or a placebo.

The DNA reads as follows: TGTGCCAGTAGTATTCAGTACTATGGCTACACCTTC. Its protein product is CASSIQYYGYTF. The chain is encoded by TRBV19 joined to TRBJ1-2, with the D gene not confidently named. The germline V gene (reference sequence) sets CDR1 to LNHDA and CDR2 to SQIVND. The cysteine opens and the phenylalanine closes a CDR3 of 12 amino acids. Only the CDR3 DNA is retained, 36 bases long and in frame from the first base. V was cut back by 3 bases and J by 3 bases, leaving a gap of 5 bases between them.